The entry below gives a single T cell receptor beta chain sequence along with its context. Per the authors' pipeline: Cell counts per sample came from amplifying reference gene primers. Sequenced by immunoSEQ multiplex PCR; TCRdb stores in-frame clones only, minus some. V, J and clone size were drawn from that table, and D and trimming were deduced from the DNA. This sample has 100,000 to 150,000 clones, with 85% found just once. CDR3 length equals 12 residues. Trimming pared 5 bases from V and 11 bases from J, leaving 15 bases between. This sample is drawn from a study of blood T cell repertoires in COVID-19. Turning to the study itself: Collection of acute and convalescent COVID-19 samples took place in the United States, Italy and Spain. The cDNA or gDNA used as material had been derived from T cells, B-cell-depleted T cells, or PBMCs.

The rearrangement uses TRBV12-3 or TRBV12-4 and TRBJ1-1, with D tentatively TRBD1 (6 bases). Specimen: peripheral blood. This clonotype was sampled from a woman of 80 years or more with acute or convalescent COVID-19. The CDR3 spells CASSGGPGRAFF. Here the CDR3 DNA reads TGTGCCAGCAGTGGGGGCCCCGGGAGGGCTTTCTTT.